This TCR beta chain was captured by sequencing in a study of cytomegalovirus exposure and HLA in healthy donors. Findings and limits, study-wide: Per published accounts, TCR beta sequences correctly predicted the HLA-A and HLA-B alleles of most subjects. Cytomegalovirus status was reportedly diagnosed by the classifier with high sensitivity and specificity.

The CDR3 runs 16 residues. Deletions cut 0 bases from V and 5 bases from J, with 13 bases between. Germline loops: CDR1 LGHNA, CDR2 YNFKEQ. Primers included in the PCR were 60 Vbeta and 13 Jbeta primers. Data came from immunoSEQ multiplex PCR; TCRdb stores just in-frame clones and leaves some out. This sample has some 110,000 clones, with around 67% found just once. A few counts support this clone. The antigen is not known. The genes are TRBV4-2 and TRBJ2-2; a weak D match, TRBD2 (6 bases). Sequenced: PBMCs. This TCR was sampled from a man between 60 and 75 years old in good health and CMV-seropositive. As DNA, the CDR3 is TGTGCCAGCAGCCAAGATGGTCCCAGCGGGACCGGGGAGCTGTTTTTT. Translated, it gives CASSQDGPSGTGELFF.